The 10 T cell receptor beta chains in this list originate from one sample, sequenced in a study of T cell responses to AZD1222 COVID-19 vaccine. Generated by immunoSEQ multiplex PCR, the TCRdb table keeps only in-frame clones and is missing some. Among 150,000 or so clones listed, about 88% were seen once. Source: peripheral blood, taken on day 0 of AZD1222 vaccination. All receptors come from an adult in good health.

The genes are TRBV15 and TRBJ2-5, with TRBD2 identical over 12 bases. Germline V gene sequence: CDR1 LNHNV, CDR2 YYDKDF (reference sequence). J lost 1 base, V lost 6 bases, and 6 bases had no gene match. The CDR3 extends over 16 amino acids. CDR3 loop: CATRGSSGGAQETQYF. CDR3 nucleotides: TGTGCCACCAGGGGCTCTAGCGGGGGGGCCCAAGAGACCCAGTACTTC. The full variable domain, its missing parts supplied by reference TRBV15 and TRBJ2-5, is DAMVIQNPRYQVTQFGKPVTLSCSQTLNHNVMYWYQQKSSQAPKLLFHYYDKDFNNEADTPDNFQSRRPNTSFCFLDIRSPGLGDTAMYLCATRGSSGGAQETQYFGPGTRLLVL.

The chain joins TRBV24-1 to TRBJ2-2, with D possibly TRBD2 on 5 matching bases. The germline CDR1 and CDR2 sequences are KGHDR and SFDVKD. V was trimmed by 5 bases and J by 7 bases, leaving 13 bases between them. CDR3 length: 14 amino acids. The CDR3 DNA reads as TGTGCCACCAGTGTTGCTGGACTTGACGGGGAGCTGTTTTTT. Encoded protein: CATSVAGLDGELFF.

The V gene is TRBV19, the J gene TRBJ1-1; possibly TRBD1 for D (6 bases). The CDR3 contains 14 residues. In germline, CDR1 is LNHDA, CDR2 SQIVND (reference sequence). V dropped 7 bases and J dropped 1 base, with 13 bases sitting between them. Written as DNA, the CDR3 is TGTGCCAGTACCCCGGGGGCCAAGAACACTGAAGCTTTCTTT. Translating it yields CASTPGAKNTEAFF.

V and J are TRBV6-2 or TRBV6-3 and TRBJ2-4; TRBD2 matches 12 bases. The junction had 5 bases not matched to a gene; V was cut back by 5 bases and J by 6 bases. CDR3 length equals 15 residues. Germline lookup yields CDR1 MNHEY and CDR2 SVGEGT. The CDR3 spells CASSLAGGPGNIQYF. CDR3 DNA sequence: TGTGCCAGCAGTCTAGCGGGGGGGCCCGGAAACATTCAGTACTTC.

CDR3 loop: CASSQDPTGTNYGYTF. DNA for the CDR3: TGTGCCAGCAGCCAAGATCCAACAGGGACTAACTATGGCTACACCTTC. The chain combines TRBV3-1 (or the pseudogene TRBV3-2) with TRBJ1-2; tentatively, D is TRBD1 (6 bases). Trimming shortened V by 0 bases and J by 0 bases, and 11 bases separated the two germline ends. This CDR3 is 16 amino acids long. Per the germline V gene, CDR1 is LGHDT and CDR2 is YNNKEL (reference sequence).

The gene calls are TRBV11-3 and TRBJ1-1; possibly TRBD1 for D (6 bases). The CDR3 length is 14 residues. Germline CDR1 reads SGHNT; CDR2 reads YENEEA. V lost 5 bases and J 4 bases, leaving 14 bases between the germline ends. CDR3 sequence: CASSPQTGSTEAFF. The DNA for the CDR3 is TGTGCCAGCAGCCCCCAGACAGGAAGCACTGAAGCTTTCTTT.

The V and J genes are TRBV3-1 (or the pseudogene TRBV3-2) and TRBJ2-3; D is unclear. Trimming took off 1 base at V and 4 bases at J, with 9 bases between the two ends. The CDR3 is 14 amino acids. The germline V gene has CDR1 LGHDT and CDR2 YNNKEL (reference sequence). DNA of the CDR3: TGTGCCAGCAGCCAAGGCTTAGTCGCAGATACGCAGTATTTT. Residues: CASSQGLVADTQYF.

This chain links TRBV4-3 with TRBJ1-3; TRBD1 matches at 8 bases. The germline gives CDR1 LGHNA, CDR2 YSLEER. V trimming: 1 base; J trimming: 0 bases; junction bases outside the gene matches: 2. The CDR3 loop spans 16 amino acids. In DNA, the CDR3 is TGCGCCAGCAGCCAAGCAGGGGGCCTCTCTGGAAACACCATATATTTT. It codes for CASSQAGGLSGNTIYF.

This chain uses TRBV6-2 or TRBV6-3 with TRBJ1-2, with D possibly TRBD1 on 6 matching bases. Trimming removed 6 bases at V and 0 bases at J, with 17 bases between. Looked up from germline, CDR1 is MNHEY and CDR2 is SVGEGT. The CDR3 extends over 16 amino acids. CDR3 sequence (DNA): TGTGCCAGCAGCAACGGGGGCAGAGGTTCTAACTATGGCTACACCTTC. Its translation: CASSNGGRGSNYGYTF.

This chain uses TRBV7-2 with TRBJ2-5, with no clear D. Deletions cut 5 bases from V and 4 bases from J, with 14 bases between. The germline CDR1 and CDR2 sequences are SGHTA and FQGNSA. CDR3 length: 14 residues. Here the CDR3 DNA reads TGTGCCAGCAGCCAACCGCCCCGGACAGAGACCCAGTACTTC. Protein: CASSQPPRTETQYF.